This T cell receptor (beta chain) emerged from a study of monozygotic twins with inflammatory bowel disease. Note on this clonotype: Its cognate antigen is unknown.

The germline CDR1 and CDR2 sequences are LNHDA and SQIVND (reference sequence). The CDR3 totals 16 residues. TCRdb re-called the 5' RACE reads; one entry per CDR3 protein, DNA not given. Its table records a few hundred thousand distinct CDR3 sequences. Findings and caveats of the study: Support was absent for any single strong signal or clonotype linked to IBD.

Sequenced sample: blood. The gene calls are TRBV19 and TRBJ2-1; as DNA is missing, the TRBD2 call by TCRdb cannot be tested. The TCR originated in a human donor with ulcerative colitis or Crohn's disease, or a healthy co-twin of an affected twin (not recorded which). CDR3 loop: CASSIGGGLARNEQFF.